This entry features one T cell receptor beta chain sequence. The primer mix had 60 Vbeta and 13 Jbeta primers. The data were produced by immunoSEQ multiplex PCR, yet TCRdb's version contains in-frame clones alone and is incomplete. The sample lists 150,000 to 200,000 clones, around three quarters occurring once. Germline values: CDR1 MNHEY, CDR2 SMNVEV (reference sequence). The trim removed 2 bases at V and 4 bases at J, leaving 13 bases unmatched. The CDR3 consists of 17 residues. This sample was included in a study of cytomegalovirus exposure and HLA in healthy donors. Study-wide context: Among the roughly 430 genotyped donors, 70% to 85% were placed in the Caucasian-associated ancestry cluster.

The clonotype originates from a woman aged 25 to 39 in good health and CMV-seropositive. The rearrangement uses TRBV27 and TRBJ1-1, with 7 nucleotides matching TRBD1. Sequencing was done on a sample of PBMCs. The CDR3: CASSLTGRLTGVTEAFF. For the CDR3, the DNA is TGTGCCAGCAGTTTAACGGGACGTTTAACAGGGGTCACTGAAGCTTTCTTT.